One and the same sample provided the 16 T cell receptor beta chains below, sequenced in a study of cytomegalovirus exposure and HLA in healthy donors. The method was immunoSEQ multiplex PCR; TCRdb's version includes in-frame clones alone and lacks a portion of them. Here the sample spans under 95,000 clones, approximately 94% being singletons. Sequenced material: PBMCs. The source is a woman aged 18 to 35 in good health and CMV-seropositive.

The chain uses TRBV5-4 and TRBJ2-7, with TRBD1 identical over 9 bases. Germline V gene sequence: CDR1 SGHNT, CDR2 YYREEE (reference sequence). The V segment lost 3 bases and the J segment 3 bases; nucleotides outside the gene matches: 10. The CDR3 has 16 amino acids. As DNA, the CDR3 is TGTGCCAGCAGCTGGGGAGACCGGGACAGGGTCTACGAGCAGTACTTC. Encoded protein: CASSWGDRDRVYEQYF.

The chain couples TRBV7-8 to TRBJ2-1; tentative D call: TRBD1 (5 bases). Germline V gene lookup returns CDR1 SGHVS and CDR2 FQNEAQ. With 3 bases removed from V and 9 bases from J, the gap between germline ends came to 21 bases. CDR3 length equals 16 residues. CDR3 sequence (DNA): TGTGCCAGCAGCTTCCCTTTGGGGCCTTTGGAACGTGAGCAGTTCTTC. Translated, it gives CASSFPLGPLEREQFF.

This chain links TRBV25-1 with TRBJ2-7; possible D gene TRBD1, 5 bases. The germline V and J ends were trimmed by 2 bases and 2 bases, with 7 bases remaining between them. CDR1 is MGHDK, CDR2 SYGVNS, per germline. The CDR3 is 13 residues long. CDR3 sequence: CASSEQGTYEQYF. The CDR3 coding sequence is TGTGCCAGCAGTGAACAGGGAACCTACGAGCAGTACTTC.

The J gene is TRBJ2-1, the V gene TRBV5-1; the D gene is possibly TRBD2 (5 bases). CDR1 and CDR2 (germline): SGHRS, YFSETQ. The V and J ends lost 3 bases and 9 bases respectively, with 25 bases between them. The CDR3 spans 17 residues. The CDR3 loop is CASSSPPGSRIEGEQFF. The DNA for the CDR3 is TGCGCCAGCAGCTCCCCGCCCGGGTCCCGGATTGAGGGTGAGCAGTTCTTC.

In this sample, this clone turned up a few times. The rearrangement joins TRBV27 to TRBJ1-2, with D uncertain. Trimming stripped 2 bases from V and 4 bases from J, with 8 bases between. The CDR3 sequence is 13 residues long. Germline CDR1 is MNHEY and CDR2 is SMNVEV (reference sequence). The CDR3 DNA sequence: TGTGCCAGCAGTTTAACAGTGGGCTATGGCTACACCTTC. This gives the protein CASSLTVGYGYTF.

The CDR3 bases are TGCAGCGTCGGGACTAGCGGATCCTACGAGCAGTACTTC. Translated: CSVGTSGSYEQYF. The V call is TRBV29-1, the J call TRBJ2-7; 11 nucleotides line up with TRBD2. The CDR3 has 13 amino acids. Trimming removed 6 bases from V and 1 base from J; junction bases left unmatched: 2. CDR1 SQVTM and CDR2 ANQGSEA come from the germline V gene.

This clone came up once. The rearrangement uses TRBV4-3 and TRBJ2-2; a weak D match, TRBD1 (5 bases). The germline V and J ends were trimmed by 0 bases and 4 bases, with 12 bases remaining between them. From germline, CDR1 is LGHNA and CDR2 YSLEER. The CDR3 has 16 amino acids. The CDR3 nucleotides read TGCGCCAGCAGCCAAGAACGGGCTAGGGGCACCGGGGAGCTGTTTTTT. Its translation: CASSQERARGTGELFF.

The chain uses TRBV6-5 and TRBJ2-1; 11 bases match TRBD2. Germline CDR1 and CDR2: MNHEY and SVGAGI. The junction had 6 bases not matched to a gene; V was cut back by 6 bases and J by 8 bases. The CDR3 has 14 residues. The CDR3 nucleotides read TGTGCCAGCAGCCTACTAGCGGGGGCGTATGAGCAGTTCTTC. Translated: CASSLLAGAYEQFF.

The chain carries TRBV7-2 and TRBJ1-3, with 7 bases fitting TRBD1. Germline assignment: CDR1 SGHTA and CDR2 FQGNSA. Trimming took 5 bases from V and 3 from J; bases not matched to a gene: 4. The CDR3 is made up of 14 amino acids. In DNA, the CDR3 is TGTGCCAGCAGCCCTGGGACAGTTGGAAACACCATATATTTT. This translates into CASSPGTVGNTIYF.

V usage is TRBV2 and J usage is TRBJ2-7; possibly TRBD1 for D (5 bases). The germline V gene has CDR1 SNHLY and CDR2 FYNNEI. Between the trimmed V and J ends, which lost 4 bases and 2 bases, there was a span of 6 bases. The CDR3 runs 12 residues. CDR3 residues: CASSGQTYEQYF. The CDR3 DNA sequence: TGTGCCAGCAGTGGACAGACCTACGAGCAGTACTTC.

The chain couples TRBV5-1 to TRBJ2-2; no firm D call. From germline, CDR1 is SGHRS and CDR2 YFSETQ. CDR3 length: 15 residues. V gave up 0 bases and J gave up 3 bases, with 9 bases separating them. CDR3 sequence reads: CASSLADRDTGELFF. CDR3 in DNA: TGCGCCAGCAGCTTGGCCGATCGGGACACCGGGGAGCTGTTTTTT. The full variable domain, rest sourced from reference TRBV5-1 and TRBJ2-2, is KAGVTQTPRYLIKTRGQQVTLSCSPISGHRSVSWYQQTPGQGLQFLFEYFSETQRNKGNFPGRFSGRQFSNSRSEMNVSTLELGDSALYLCASSLADRDTGELFFGEGSRLTVL.

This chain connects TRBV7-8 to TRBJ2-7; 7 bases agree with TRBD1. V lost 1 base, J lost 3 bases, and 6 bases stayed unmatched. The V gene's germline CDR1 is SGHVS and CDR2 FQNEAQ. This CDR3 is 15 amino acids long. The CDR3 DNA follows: TGTGCCAGCAGCTTAGGGCTGGGACAGTTCTACGAGCAGTACTTC. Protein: CASSLGLGQFYEQYF.

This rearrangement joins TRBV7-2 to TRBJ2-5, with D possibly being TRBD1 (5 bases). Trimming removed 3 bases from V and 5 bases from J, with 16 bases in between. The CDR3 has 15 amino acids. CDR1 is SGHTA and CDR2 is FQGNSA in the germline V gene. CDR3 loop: CASSFTGQIGETQYF. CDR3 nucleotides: TGTGCCAGCAGCTTTACAGGACAAATTGGGGAGACCCAGTACTTC. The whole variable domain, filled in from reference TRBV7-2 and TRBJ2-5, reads GAGVSQSPSNKVTEKGKDVELRCDPISGHTALYWYRQSLGQGLEFLIYFQGNSAPDKSGLPSDRFSAERTGGSVSTLTIQRTQQEDSAVYLCASSFTGQIGETQYFGPGTRLLVL.

The CDR3 is CASSEGQGRNTEAFF. The CDR3 DNA sequence: TGTGCCAGCAGCGAAGGACAGGGGCGGAACACTGAAGCTTTCTTT. The chain carries TRBV5-8 and TRBJ1-1, with 9 bases that match TRBD1. The CDR3 totals 15 residues. The germline gives CDR1 SGHTS, CDR2 YDEGEE. Unmatched junction bases numbered 5, after V lost 4 bases and J lost 1 base.

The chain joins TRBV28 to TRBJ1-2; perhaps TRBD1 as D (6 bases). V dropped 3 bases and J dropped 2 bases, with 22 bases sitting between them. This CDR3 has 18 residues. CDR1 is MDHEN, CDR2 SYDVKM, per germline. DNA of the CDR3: TGTGCCAGCAGTTTTACCGCTCTTCCGGGACACCAAAACTATGGCTACACCTTC. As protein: CASSFTALPGHQNYGYTF.

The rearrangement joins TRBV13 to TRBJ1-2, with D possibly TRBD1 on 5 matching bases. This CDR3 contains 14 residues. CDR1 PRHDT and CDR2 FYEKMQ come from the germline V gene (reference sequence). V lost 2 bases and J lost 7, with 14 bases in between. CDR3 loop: CASSLSPGRVGYTF. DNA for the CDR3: TGTGCCAGCAGCTTATCCCCAGGGAGGGTTGGCTACACCTTC.